The next 30 T cell receptor beta chains were all read from a single sample in a study of blood T cell repertoires in COVID-19. Data came from immunoSEQ multiplex PCR; TCRdb stores just in-frame clones and leaves some out. The sample lists about 190,000 clones; almost 85% were seen once. The sample was peripheral blood. The source of these receptors is a woman in her 70s with active or convalescent COVID-19.

This chain connects TRBV7-9 to TRBJ1-6, with unresolved D. CDR3 size: 14 residues. CDR1 and CDR2 from the germline V gene are SEHNR and FQNEAQ (reference sequence). V dropped 1 base and J dropped 6 bases, with 7 bases sitting between them. The CDR3 is CASSLGLSNSPLHF. The DNA of the CDR3 is TGTGCCAGCAGCTTAGGGTTGAGTAATTCACCCCTCCACTTT.

The chain joins TRBV11-2 to TRBJ2-3; 7 bases map to TRBD1. The CDR3 length is 14 residues. J was trimmed by 4 bases and V by 5 bases; bases with no gene match: 6. Per germline, CDR1 SGHAT and CDR2 FQNNGV. The CDR3 nucleotides are TGTGCCAGCAGCGTAGGGGGCGCCTCAGATACGCAGTATTTT. It yields the protein CASSVGGASDTQYF.

The rearrangement links TRBV7-2 to TRBJ1-2; 8 positions match TRBD1. Unmatched junction bases numbered 6, after V lost 4 bases and J lost 5 bases. Germline V gene data show CDR1 as SGHTA and CDR2 as FQGNSA. CDR3 length: 14 amino acids. In DNA, the CDR3 is TGTGCCAGCAGCTCCCAGGGGGCCGGGTATGGCTACACCTTC. This translates into CASSSQGAGYGYTF.

This chain connects TRBV5-6 to TRBJ2-3; 8 bases line up with TRBD2. Trimming removed 1 base from V and 2 bases from J; junction bases left unmatched: 9. This CDR3 comprises 17 residues. The germline V gene encodes CDR1 SGHDT and CDR2 YYEEEE. Here the CDR3 reads CASSLLYAGGTTDTQYF. For the CDR3, the DNA is TGTGCCAGCAGCTTGTTGTACGCGGGAGGAACCACAGATACGCAGTATTTT. The whole variable domain, filled in from reference TRBV5-6 and TRBJ2-3, reads DAGVTQSPTHLIKTRGQQVTLRCSPKSGHDTVSWYQQALGQGPQFIFQYYEEEERQRGNFPDRFSGHQFPNYSSELNVNALLLGDSALYLCASSLLYAGGTTDTQYFGPGTRLTVL.

This clone was observed once. The chain has TRBV4-1 and TRBJ1-3; a possible D gene is TRBD1 (6 bases). Germline V gene sequence: CDR1 MGHRA, CDR2 YSYEKL. CDR3 length: 15 residues. Trimming stripped 11 bases from V and 0 bases from J, with 17 bases between. The CDR3 DNA reads as TGCGCCTCCCGGGGGGGGCCGAGCTCTGGAAACACCATATATTTT. Translated, it gives CASRGGPSSGNTIYF.

The chain couples TRBV10-3 to TRBJ1-2, with 12 positions matching TRBD1. The CDR3 is 15 residues long. Germline V gene sequence: CDR1 ENHRY, CDR2 SYGVKD. The V gene end was trimmed by 7 bases and the J gene end by 6 bases; junction bases not matched to a gene: 9. The CDR3 sequence: CAINQPGQGANGYTF. The CDR3 nucleotides are TGTGCCATCAACCAACCGGGACAGGGGGCTAATGGCTACACCTTC.

CDR3 sequence reads: CATSDLSGGPLGEQFF. The CDR3 bases are TGTGCCACCAGTGATTTAAGCGGGGGACCCCTAGGGGAGCAGTTCTTC. V usage is TRBV24-1 and J usage is TRBJ2-1; 8 nucleotides agree with TRBD2. Germline-derived CDR1 and CDR2 are KGHDR and SFDVKD. With V trimmed by 1 base and J by 10 bases, 11 bases remained unmatched. The CDR3 has 16 amino acids.

The chain couples TRBV5-1 to TRBJ2-3, with unresolved D. Germline-derived CDR1 and CDR2 are SGHRS and YFSETQ. Trimming removed 9 bases at V and 0 bases at J, with 14 bases between. CDR3 length equals 14 residues. The CDR3 DNA follows: TGCGCCAACAGACCAAGCTTAAGCACAGATACGCAGTATTTT. Its protein product is CANRPSLSTDTQYF.

V is TRBV7-9 and J is TRBJ1-1; no definite D call. Germline CDR1 is SEHNR and CDR2 is FQNEAQ (reference sequence). Trimming cost V 3 bases and J 6 bases, with 17 bases left between them. CDR3 length: 15 amino acids. CDR3 loop: CASSFFAGRGSEAFF. CDR3 nucleotide sequence: TGTGCCAGCAGCTTCTTTGCGGGGAGAGGATCTGAAGCTTTCTTT. The full variable domain, its missing parts supplied by reference TRBV7-9 and TRBJ1-1, is DTGVSQNPRHKITKRGQNVTFRCDPISEHNRLYWYRQTLGQGPEFLTYFQNEAQLEKSRLLSDRFSAERPKGSFSTLEIQRTEQGDSAMYLCASSFFAGRGSEAFFGQGTRLTVV.

V gene TRBV27 combines with J gene TRBJ2-1, with D perhaps matching TRBD2 (6 bases). Germline V gene lookup returns CDR1 MNHEY and CDR2 SMNVEV (reference sequence). CDR3 size: 9 residues. V lost 11 bases to trimming and J lost 9 bases, with 8 bases between them. CDR3 in amino acids: CAVGGEQFF. In nucleotides, the CDR3 is TGTGCCGTGGGGGGTGAGCAGTTCTTC.

The rearrangement joins TRBV11-2 to TRBJ2-5; 8 bases align to TRBD2. The CDR3 spans 19 residues. The germline V gene has CDR1 SGHAT and CDR2 FQNNGV. V lost 5 bases, J lost 4 bases, and 21 bases stayed unmatched. CDR3 bases: TGTGCCAGCAGCCCGTTAATCTATACGGGAGGGCCGGGTGGAGAGACCCAGTACTTC. Translation gives CASSPLIYTGGPGGETQYF.

The rearrangement links TRBV5-5 to TRBJ2-3, with TRBD2 matching over 7 bases. This CDR3 is 16 amino acids long. In germline, CDR1 is SGHKS, CDR2 YYEKEE (reference sequence). The trim removed 2 bases at V and 1 base at J, leaving 7 bases unmatched. CDR3 DNA: TGTGCCAGCAGCTTACTATCGCTAGCGGGCACAGATACGCAGTATTTT. Protein sequence: CASSLLSLAGTDTQYF.

A note on this clone: Other DNA sequences in the sample encode the same CDR3. Here the CDR3 reads CATSRDRGEQYF. CDR3 DNA sequence: TGTGCCACCAGCAGAGATCGAGGGGAGCAGTACTTC. The chain couples TRBV15 to TRBJ2-7; TRBD2 might be the D (5 bases). The CDR3 spans 12 residues. V shed 0 bases and J shed 7 bases, with 7 bases lying between them. Germline V gene sequence: CDR1 LNHNV, CDR2 YYDKDF (reference sequence).

The rearrangement joins TRBV9 to TRBJ2-7, with TRBD2 matching over 10 bases. The CDR3 is 16 amino acids. Germline loops: CDR1 SGDLS, CDR2 YYNGEE. V trimming: 0 bases; J trimming: 5 bases; junction bases outside the gene matches: 8. The CDR3 loop reads CASSVEGAGGLNEQYF. The CDR3, as DNA: TGTGCCAGCAGCGTAGAGGGAGCGGGAGGGCTAAACGAGCAGTACTTC.

The chain uses TRBV18 and TRBJ2-5; 7 positions agree with TRBD1. The V segment lost 3 bases and the J segment 1 base; nucleotides outside the gene matches: 5. The V gene's germline CDR1 is KGHSH and CDR2 LQKENI. CDR3 size: 15 residues. CDR3 nucleotide sequence: TGTGCCAGCTCACCTCAGACAGGGAGCCAAGAGACCCAGTACTTC. Its protein is CASSPQTGSQETQYF.

This clone has a handful of counts. V and J are TRBV28 and TRBJ2-7; 7 bases agree with TRBD1. CDR1 is MDHEN, CDR2 SYDVKM, per germline. CDR3 length: 14 residues. J was trimmed by 3 bases and V by 3 bases; bases with no gene match: 5. The CDR3 coding sequence is TGTGCCAGCAGTTTGGGACAGAGCTTCTACGAGCAGTACTTC. This gives the protein CASSLGQSFYEQYF. Variable domain in full (rest from reference TRBV28 and TRBJ2-7): DVKVTQSSRYLVKRTGEKVFLECVQDMDHENMFWYRQDPGLGLRLIYFSYDVKMKEKGDIPEGYSVSREKKERFSLILESASTNQTSMYLCASSLGQSFYEQYFGPGTRLTVT.

The chain carries TRBV9 and TRBJ2-3; TRBD2 matches 7 bases. Germline values: CDR1 SGDLS, CDR2 YYNGEE. With 7 bases clipped from V and 2 bases from J, the junction kept 10 bases outside the gene matches. This CDR3 spans 15 amino acids. The CDR3: CASSFRDYPTDTQYF. CDR3 DNA sequence: TGTGCCAGCTCCTTTAGGGACTACCCCACAGATACGCAGTATTTT.

This chain connects TRBV6-1 to TRBJ1-4, with 7 bases that match TRBD1. J gave up 10 bases and V 3 bases, and 8 bases lay outside the gene matches. The CDR3 loop spans 14 amino acids. CDR1 MNHNS and CDR2 SASEGT come from the germline V gene. CDR3: CASSDETGFIKLFF. The CDR3 bases are TGTGCCAGCAGTGATGAGACAGGGTTCATAAAACTGTTTTTT.

This chain joins TRBV9 and TRBJ1-5; 8 bases agree with TRBD1. V lost 4 bases and J lost 1; bases outside the gene matches: 4. Germline V gene sequence: CDR1 SGDLS, CDR2 YYNGEE. This CDR3 spans 15 amino acids. CDR3 sequence (DNA): TGTGCCAGCAGCATCACAGGGGGGAGCAATCAGCCCCAGCATTTT. It translates to CASSITGGSNQPQHF.

The chain carries TRBV7-9 and TRBJ1-2; D ambiguous. Deletions cut 0 bases from V and 10 bases from J, with 9 bases between. Germline assignment: CDR1 SEHNR and CDR2 FQNEAQ (reference sequence). There are 12 residues in the CDR3. CDR3 amino acids: CASSLAMRVYTF. CDR3 nucleotides: TGTGCCAGCAGCTTAGCGATGCGGGTCTACACCTTC.

The rearrangement uses TRBV6-5 and TRBJ1-5; TRBD1 is a possible D gene (5 bases). V was pared by 10 bases and J by 4 bases, with 11 bases between. The CDR3 runs 12 residues. Germline V gene sequence: CDR1 MNHEY, CDR2 SVGAGI. The CDR3 nucleotides are TGTGCCATCACAGGATTGAATCAGCCCCAGCATTTT. It is translated as CAITGLNQPQHF.

The chain carries TRBV5-1 and TRBJ2-7; 13 bases match TRBD2. CDR1 and CDR2 from the germline V gene are SGHRS and YFSETQ. The CDR3 sequence is 17 residues long. V trimming: 1 base; J trimming: 2 bases; junction bases outside the gene matches: 6. The CDR3 here is CASSLTSGRAPPYEQYF. In DNA, the CDR3 is TGCGCCAGCAGCTTGACTAGCGGGAGGGCCCCCCCCTACGAGCAGTACTTC.

This chain joins TRBV18 and TRBJ1-6; D might be TRBD1 (6 bases). The CDR3 is 14 amino acids. Trimming shortened V by 6 bases and J by 6 bases, and 12 bases separated the two germline ends. The germline CDR1 and CDR2 sequences are KGHSH and LQKENI. Here the CDR3 DNA reads TGTGCCAGCTCGAAGGACAGCGGTAATTCACCCCTCCACTTT. This sequence encodes CASSKDSGNSPLHF.

The genes are TRBV19 and TRBJ2-1; D is uncertain. Per germline, CDR1 LNHDA and CDR2 SQIVND (reference sequence). The CDR3 has 13 amino acids. Trimming took 4 bases from V and 10 from J, leaving 14 bases between them. The CDR3 region has the DNA TGTGCCAGTAGTACCAGGTTAGGCCGGGAGCAGTTCTTC. Its protein product is CASSTRLGREQFF.

V and J are TRBV11-2 and TRBJ2-1, with TRBD2 matching over 8 bases. Trimming at V came to 0 bases and at J to 0 bases, leaving 7 bases not matched to a gene. The CDR3 totals 18 residues. Germline V gives CDR1 SGHAT, CDR2 FQNNGV. CDR3 in amino acids: CASSLDRKRGSSYNEQFF. Here the CDR3 DNA reads TGTGCCAGCAGCTTAGATAGGAAGCGGGGGAGCTCCTACAATGAGCAGTTCTTC. The full variable domain, in which reference TRBV11-2 and TRBJ2-1 provide the parts outside the CDR3, is EAGVAQSPRYKIIEKRQSVAFWCNPISGHATLYWYQQILGQGPKLLIQFQNNGVVDDSQLPKDRFSAERLKGVDSTLKIQPAKLEDSAVYLCASSLDRKRGSSYNEQFFGPGTRLTVL.

V and J are TRBV7-6 and TRBJ2-2; 8 bases align to TRBD2. The V gene's germline CDR1 is SGHVS and CDR2 FNYEAQ. This CDR3 is 15 amino acids long. With V trimmed by 1 base and J by 6 bases, 4 bases remained unmatched. As DNA, the CDR3 is TGTGCCAGCAGCTTAGAGGGTAGCGGGGCCGGGGAGCTGTTTTTT. This codes for CASSLEGSGAGELFF.

V usage is TRBV13 and J usage is TRBJ2-3, with 14 bases identical to TRBD2. Trimming at V came to 4 bases and at J to 4 bases, leaving 7 bases not matched to a gene. The CDR3 loop spans 17 amino acids. Per the germline V gene, CDR1 is PRHDT and CDR2 is FYEKMQ (reference sequence). CDR3 nucleotides: TGTGCCAGCAGCTCGGGACTAGCGGGAGATAGCCCAGATACGCAGTATTTT. Translated, it gives CASSSGLAGDSPDTQYF.

V is TRBV29-1 and J is TRBJ2-7; possibly TRBD2 for D (7 bases). The CDR3 totals 13 residues. The V end lost 2 bases, the J end lost 5 bases, and 13 bases lay between the germline ends. Germline loops: CDR1 SQVTM, CDR2 ANQGSEA. This CDR3 is CSVERGGRDEQYF. CDR3 DNA sequence: TGCAGCGTTGAAAGGGGGGGAAGGGACGAGCAGTACTTC.

The genes are TRBV2 and TRBJ1-2, with 9 bases aligning to TRBD1. The germline gives CDR1 SNHLY, CDR2 FYNNEI. The CDR3 totals 14 residues. Trimming took 6 bases from V and 6 from J; bases not matched to a gene: 8. This CDR3 reads CASRPTGGSDGYTF. In DNA, the CDR3 is TGTGCCAGCAGACCCACAGGGGGCTCGGATGGCTACACCTTC. Full variable domain (outside the CDR3, taken from reference TRBV2 and TRBJ1-2): EPEVTQTPSHQVTQMGQEVILRCVPISNHLYFYWYRQILGQKVEFLVSFYNNEISEKSEIFDDQFSVERPDGSNFTLKIRSTKLEDSAMYFCASRPTGGSDGYTFGSGTRLTVV.

This clone has just a few counts. The chain has TRBV21-1 and TRBJ2-3; the table gives TRBD2 as D, unverified against the DNA. TRBV21-1 is a pseudogene. CDR3 length: 13 residues. The CDR3 loop reads CASSTSREETQYF. The CDR3 DNA sequence: TGTGCCAGCAGCACATCTAGGGAGGAAACGCAGTATTTT.